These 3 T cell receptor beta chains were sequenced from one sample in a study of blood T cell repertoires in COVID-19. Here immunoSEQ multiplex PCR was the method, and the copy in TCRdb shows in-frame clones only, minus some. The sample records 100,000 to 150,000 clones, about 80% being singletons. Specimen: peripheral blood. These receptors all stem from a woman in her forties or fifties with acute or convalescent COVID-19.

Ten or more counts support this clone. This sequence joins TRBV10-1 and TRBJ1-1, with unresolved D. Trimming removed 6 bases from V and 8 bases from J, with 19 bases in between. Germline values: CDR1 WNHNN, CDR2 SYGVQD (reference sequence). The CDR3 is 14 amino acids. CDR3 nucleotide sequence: TGCGCCAGCAGCCCTGAGGGCCTCCCGAGGGAAGCTTTCTTT. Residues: CASSPEGLPREAFF.

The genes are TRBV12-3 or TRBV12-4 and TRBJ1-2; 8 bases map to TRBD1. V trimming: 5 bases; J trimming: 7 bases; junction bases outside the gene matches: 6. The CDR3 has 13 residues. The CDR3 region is CASSTQGAGGYTF. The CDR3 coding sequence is TGTGCCAGCAGTACCCAGGGGGCGGGTGGCTACACCTTC.

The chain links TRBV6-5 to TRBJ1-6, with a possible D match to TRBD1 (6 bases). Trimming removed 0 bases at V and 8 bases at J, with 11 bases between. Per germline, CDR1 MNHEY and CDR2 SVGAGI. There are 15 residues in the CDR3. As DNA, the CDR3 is TGTGCCAGCAGTTACTCCACAGGGACGTATTCACCCCTCCACTTT. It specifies CASSYSTGTYSPLHF.